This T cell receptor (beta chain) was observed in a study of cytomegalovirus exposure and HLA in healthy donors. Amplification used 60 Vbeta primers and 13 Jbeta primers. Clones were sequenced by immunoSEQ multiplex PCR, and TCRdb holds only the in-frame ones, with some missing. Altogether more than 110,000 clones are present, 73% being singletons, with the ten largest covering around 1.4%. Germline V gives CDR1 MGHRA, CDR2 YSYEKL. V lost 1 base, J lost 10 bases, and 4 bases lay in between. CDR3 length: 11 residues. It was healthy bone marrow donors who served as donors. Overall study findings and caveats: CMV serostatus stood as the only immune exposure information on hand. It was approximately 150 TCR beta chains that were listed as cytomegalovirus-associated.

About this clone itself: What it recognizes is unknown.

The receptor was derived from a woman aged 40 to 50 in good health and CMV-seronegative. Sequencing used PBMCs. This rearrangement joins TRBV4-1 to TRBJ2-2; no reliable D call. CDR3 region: CASSQGAELFF. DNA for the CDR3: TGCGCCAGCAGCCAAGGGGCGGAGCTGTTTTTT.